Below, 27 T cell receptor beta chains from the same sample are listed, as sequenced in a study of a mutant IDH1 vaccine in newly diagnosed glioma. Time point denoted: week 23, last vaccination. In the vaccine, a single dose held 300 ug of the mutant IDH1 20-mer peptide, along with topical imiquimod. The method was immunoSEQ multiplex PCR; TCRdb's version includes in-frame clones alone and lacks a portion of them. Of about 56,000 clones listed, over 70% are singletons. Their antigen targets remain unknown. The material was PBMCs, obtained from a glioma patient whose treatment included an IDH1 peptide vaccine. The receptors were sampled from a man aged 35 to 55 with glioma.

The chain links TRBV6-5 to TRBJ2-7; D gene ambiguous. V was cut by 0 bases and J by 7 bases, with 16 bases left in between. Germline V gene sequence: CDR1 MNHEY, CDR2 SVGAGI. The CDR3 runs 15 residues. CDR3 amino acids: CASSYSAALLIEQYF. DNA for the CDR3: TGTGCCAGCAGTTACTCGGCAGCCCTCCTAATTGAGCAGTACTTC.

The table lists this clone with a few counts. The chain combines TRBV19 with TRBJ2-7, with TRBD2 matching over 10 bases. V was pared by 1 base and J by 3 bases, with 3 bases of the junction left unmatched. The CDR3 is made up of 15 amino acids. Germline-derived CDR1 and CDR2 are LNHDA and SQIVND (reference sequence). CDR3 bases: TGTGCCAGTAGTATAGTTTCTAGCGGGAGCTACGAGCAGTACTTC. This codes for CASSIVSSGSYEQYF. The full variable domain, its missing parts supplied by reference TRBV19 and TRBJ2-7, is DGGITQSPKYLFRKEGQNVTLSCEQNLNHDAMYWYRQDPGQGLRLIYYSQIVNDFQKGDIAEGYSVSREKKESFPLTVTSAQKNPTAFYLCASSIVSSGSYEQYFGPGTRLTVT.

This chain uses TRBV5-1 with TRBJ1-3; no clear D gene. Germline V gene data show CDR1 as SGHRS and CDR2 as YFSETQ. CDR3 size: 17 residues. Trimming took 0 bases from V and 0 from J, leaving 13 bases between them. The CDR3 DNA sequence: TGCGCCAGCAGCTTGGCCCCGGACTCACGCTCTGGAAACACCATATATTTT. Protein sequence: CASSLAPDSRSGNTIYF.

The chain has TRBV4-1 and TRBJ1-3, with a weak D call TRBD1 (5 bases). The germline V gene encodes CDR1 MGHRA and CDR2 YSYEKL. With 3 bases removed from V and 0 bases from J, the gap between germline ends came to 12 bases. The CDR3 has 16 residues. The CDR3 coding sequence is TGCGCCAGCAGCCAGACAGAGCAACCCTCTGGAAACACCATATATTTT. This gives the protein CASSQTEQPSGNTIYF.

The rearrangement links TRBV5-4 to TRBJ2-2; a possible D gene is TRBD1 (5 bases). The CDR3 is made up of 16 amino acids. V lost 4 bases, J lost 0 bases, and 13 bases lay in between. Looked up from germline, CDR1 is SGHNT and CDR2 is YYREEE (reference sequence). The CDR3 region is CASSQGIRANTGELFF. The CDR3 DNA sequence: TGTGCCAGCAGCCAAGGGATCAGGGCGAACACCGGGGAGCTGTTTTTT.

The J gene is TRBJ1-5, the V gene TRBV19; D is unclear. Between the trimmed V and J ends, which lost 1 base and 4 bases, there was a span of 8 bases. From germline, CDR1 is LNHDA and CDR2 SQIVND (reference sequence). This CDR3 region has 14 residues. The CDR3 loop reads CASSIVSTNQPQHF. The CDR3 DNA reads TGTGCCAGTAGTATAGTCAGCACAAATCAGCCCCAGCATTTT.

This clone was observed a single time. J is TRBJ1-2 and V is TRBV7-8, with 11 nucleotides matching TRBD1. Losses at the gene ends were 6 bases for V and 10 bases for J; bases not matched to a gene: 10. There are 14 residues in the CDR3. Looked up from germline, CDR1 is SGHVS and CDR2 is FQNEAQ. CDR3 in DNA: TGTGCCAGCAGTTCACGGGACAGGGGGGTGGCCTACACCTTC. Protein: CASSSRDRGVAYTF.

The rearrangement links TRBV5-1 to TRBJ2-3; the D is unclear. Germline V gene sequence: CDR1 SGHRS, CDR2 YFSETQ. CDR3 length equals 14 residues. Deletions cut 0 bases from V and 2 bases from J, with 7 bases between. The CDR3 sequence: CASSLATFTDTQYF. DNA for the CDR3: TGCGCCAGCAGCTTGGCGACTTTCACAGATACGCAGTATTTT. The complete variable domain, with remaining parts taken from reference TRBV5-1 and TRBJ2-3, reads KAGVTQTPRYLIKTRGQQVTLSCSPISGHRSVSWYQQTPGQGLQFLFEYFSETQRNKGNFPGRFSGRQFSNSRSEMNVSTLELGDSALYLCASSLATFTDTQYFGPGTRLTVL.

This sequence joins TRBV6-1 and TRBJ1-1, with a weak D call TRBD1 (5 bases). This CDR3 spans 15 amino acids. Per the germline V gene, CDR1 is MNHNS and CDR2 is SASEGT. Trimming removed 4 bases from V and 4 bases from J, with 16 bases in between. CDR3 bases: TGTGCCAGCAGTGCCTCAGGGCCCGGGGGCACTGAAGCTTTCTTT. It yields the protein CASSASGPGGTEAFF.

This chain links TRBV4-3 with TRBJ2-2, with 11 positions matching TRBD2. The CDR3 spans 16 residues. Trimming removed 4 bases from V and 7 bases from J; junction bases left unmatched: 8. Per the germline V gene, CDR1 is LGHNA and CDR2 is YSLEER. CDR3 protein: CASSPSSGRSFGELFF. The DNA of the CDR3 is TGCGCCAGCAGCCCATCTAGCGGGAGGTCTTTCGGGGAGCTGTTTTTT.

This clone was seen only a few times. The chain uses TRBV7-8 and TRBJ1-3; D gene unclear. V was shortened by 5 bases and J by 4 bases, with 6 bases between the two germline ends. Germline CDR1 is SGHVS and CDR2 is FQNEAQ. This CDR3 has 12 amino acids. CDR3 region: CASSNTGNTIYF. CDR3 sequence (DNA): TGTGCCAGCAGCAACACCGGAAACACCATATATTTT.

This rearrangement joins TRBV5-1 to TRBJ2-5, with D perhaps matching TRBD2 (6 bases). V shed 4 bases and J shed 6 bases, with 19 bases lying between them. The CDR3 is 15 amino acids. Per germline, CDR1 SGHRS and CDR2 YFSETQ. CDR3 region: CASSPTGLGGKTQYF. The CDR3 DNA reads TGCGCCAGCAGCCCGACGGGCCTGGGGGGAAAGACCCAGTACTTC.

The chain recombines TRBV19 with TRBJ1-5, with D unclear. V was trimmed by 5 bases and J by 3 bases, leaving 14 bases between them. In germline, CDR1 is LNHDA, CDR2 SQIVND (reference sequence). The CDR3 has 15 amino acids. The CDR3 coding sequence is TGTGCCAGTAGTTCCTCGTCTCCCTCCAATCAGCCCCAGCATTTT. This translates into CASSSSSPSNQPQHF.

The CDR3 bases are TGTGCCAGCAGCCCACGACTGCGGGGGGCTGATACGCAGTATTTT. Its protein product is CASSPRLRGADTQYF. V and J are TRBV5-8 and TRBJ2-3, with 8 positions matching TRBD2. This CDR3 is 15 amino acids long. In germline, CDR1 is SGHTS, CDR2 YDEGEE. The V segment lost 4 bases and the J segment 6 bases; nucleotides outside the gene matches: 10. The variable domain in full, with the rest retrieved from reference TRBV5-8 and TRBJ2-3, is EAGVTQSPTHLIKTRGQQATLRCSPISGHTSVYWYQQALGLGLQFLLWYDEGEERNRGNFPPRFSGRQFPNYSSELNVNALELEDSALYLCASSPRLRGADTQYFGPGTRLTVL.

The J gene is TRBJ2-1, the V gene TRBV4-1; a possible D gene is TRBD1 (5 bases). The V end was cut by 5 bases, the J end by 8 bases, with 16 bases between. Germline CDR1 reads MGHRA; CDR2 reads YSYEKL. The CDR3 totals 14 residues. CDR3 residues: CASSLWGRLDEQFF. The DNA for the CDR3 is TGCGCCAGCAGCTTGTGGGGCAGACTCGATGAGCAGTTCTTC.

This sequence joins TRBV6-1 and TRBJ1-5; D possibly corresponds to TRBD1 (6 bases). Germline CDR1 and CDR2: MNHNS and SASEGT. V was pared by 10 bases and J by 0 bases, with 10 bases between. This CDR3 region has 13 residues. The CDR3 bases are TGTGCCATCCAGGGGTATAGCAATCAGCCCCAGCATTTT. Its translation: CAIQGYSNQPQHF.

This chain connects TRBV10-1 to TRBJ2-5; a weak D match, TRBD2 (7 bases). Trimming removed 7 bases at V and 5 bases at J, with 11 bases between. The CDR3 consists of 12 residues. Germline CDR1 and CDR2: WNHNN and SYGVQD (reference sequence). The CDR3 region has the DNA TGCGCCAGCATCGGGGGGCCCGAGACCCAGTACTTC. Encoded protein: CASIGGPETQYF.

The chain joins TRBV5-4 to TRBJ1-4; D is possibly TRBD1 (5 bases). The CDR3 runs to 14 residues. Trimming took 0 bases from V and 6 from J, leaving 9 bases between them. The germline gives CDR1 SGHNT, CDR2 YYREEE (reference sequence). The CDR3 region has the DNA TGTGCCAGCAGCTTGGCGGGCAGGGATGAAAAACTGTTTTTT. This encodes CASSLAGRDEKLFF.

This rearrangement joins TRBV9 to TRBJ2-7; the match to TRBD1 covers 7 bases. Germline V gene lookup returns CDR1 SGDLS and CDR2 YYNGEE. J gave up 0 bases and V 4 bases, and 7 bases lay outside the gene matches. The CDR3 has 15 residues. The CDR3 sequence is CASSPGQVLSYEQYF. In DNA form, the CDR3 reads TGTGCCAGCAGCCCAGGACAGGTTCTCTCCTACGAGCAGTACTTC.

CDR3 sequence (DNA): TGTGCCAGCAGCTCCGGGACTAGTAACTACGAGCAGTACTTC. This translates into CASSSGTSNYEQYF. The V gene is TRBV5-6, the J gene TRBJ2-7; the match to TRBD2 covers 8 bases. The junction had 5 bases not matched to a gene; V was cut back by 3 bases and J by 3 bases. The CDR3 covers 14 residues. Germline V gene data show CDR1 as SGHDT and CDR2 as YYEEEE.

The rearrangement uses TRBV5-8 and TRBJ1-5; D not certain. The CDR3 totals 11 residues. Trimming removed 4 bases from V and 4 bases from J, with 3 bases in between. Germline-derived CDR1 and CDR2 are SGHTS and YDEGEE. The CDR3 is CASSQNQPQHF. Written as DNA, the CDR3 is TGTGCCAGCAGCCAAAATCAGCCCCAGCATTTT.

The chain has TRBV5-1 and TRBJ2-2, with 8 nucleotides matching TRBD1. Germline V gene data show CDR1 as SGHRS and CDR2 as YFSETQ. There are 16 residues in the CDR3. J gave up 4 bases and V 0 bases, and 5 bases lay outside the gene matches. As DNA, the CDR3 is TGCGCCAGCAGCTTGGGGCAGGGGGCTAGCACCGGGGAGCTGTTTTTT. This gives the protein CASSLGQGASTGELFF.

The chain combines TRBV27 with TRBJ2-7, with TRBD2 identical over 9 bases. CDR1 is MNHEY and CDR2 is SMNVEV in the germline V gene (reference sequence). The CDR3 consists of 15 residues. J was trimmed by 3 bases and V by 2 bases; bases with no gene match: 5. The DNA of the CDR3 is TGTGCCAGCAGTTTACGGCGGGAGGGATTCTACGAGCAGTACTTC. Translated: CASSLRREGFYEQYF.

The chain is built from TRBV14 and TRBJ1-2; D remains unclear. Between the trimmed V and J ends, which lost 3 bases and 2 bases, there was a span of 7 bases. The CDR3 loop spans 13 amino acids. Germline V gene data show CDR1 as SGHDN and CDR2 as FVKESK. The CDR3 nucleotides read TGTGCCAGCAGCCACAGTCGAAACTATGGCTACACCTTC. This codes for CASSHSRNYGYTF.

The J gene is TRBJ1-3, the V gene TRBV7-9; no definite D call. There are 14 residues in the CDR3. With 8 bases removed from V and 0 bases from J, the gap between germline ends came to 11 bases. Per the germline V gene, CDR1 is SEHNR and CDR2 is FQNEAQ (reference sequence). The CDR3 DNA sequence: TGTGCCAGCCGCCTGACGGTCTCTGGAAACACCATATATTTT. Encoded protein: CASRLTVSGNTIYF.

Here the CDR3 DNA reads TGTGCCAGCAGCCCAGTTTTGGGAGCCTACACCTTC. Amino acids: CASSPVLGAYTF. The chain has TRBV7-9 and TRBJ1-2; D call uncertain. CDR3 length: 12 amino acids. Germline CDR1 reads SEHNR; CDR2 reads FQNEAQ (reference sequence). V gave up 5 bases and J gave up 10 bases, with 14 bases separating them.

The chain has TRBV7-8 and TRBJ2-7; TRBD2 aligns across 14 bases. Germline trimming cut 8 bases from V and 4 bases from J; bases unmatched to any gene: 13. This CDR3 contains 17 residues. From germline, CDR1 is SGHVS and CDR2 FQNEAQ. The CDR3 protein is CASFRGGLAGEGYEQYF. The DNA for the CDR3 is TGTGCCAGCTTCCGGGGGGGACTAGCGGGAGAGGGGTACGAGCAGTACTTC. Full variable domain (outside the CDR3, taken from reference TRBV7-8 and TRBJ2-7): GAGVSQSPRYKVAKRGQDVALRCDPISGHVSLFWYQQALGQGPEFLTYFQNEAQLDKSGLPSDRFFAERPEGSVSTLKIQRTQQEDSAVYLCASFRGGLAGEGYEQYFGPGTRLTVT.